Sequencing of this T cell receptor (beta chain) was carried out in a study of blood T cells in healthy people across ages. Study-level background: Template switching recovered approximately one barcoded beta molecule for every two T cells. Study findings and constraints: Roughly linearly, TCR beta diversity per million T cells fell as age increased.

Germline loops: CDR1 MGHDK, CDR2 SYGVNS. Trimming took 3 bases from V and 6 from J; bases not matched to a gene: 4. The CDR3 consists of 13 residues. A J-beta primer mix and a sample-barcoded 5' primer were used in a second PCR of about 7 to 12 cycles. TCRdb analysed the 5' RACE reads with MiXCR anew, one entry per CDR3 protein. The data contain approximately 600,000 distinct CDR3 sequences, roughly 53% of them singletons. Extractions gave at least 5.5 micrograms of total RNA per sample. Note on this clonotype: What it recognizes is unknown.

This chain uses TRBV25-1 with TRBJ1-2; TRBD1 matches 7 bases. This clonotype was sampled from a man in his sixties in good health. The sequenced sample consisted of blood. The CDR3 here is CASSETGLNGYTF. In DNA form, the CDR3 reads TGTGCCAGCAGTGAGACAGGGTTGAATGGCTACACCTTC.